These T cell receptor beta chains were read from a single sample in a study of T-cell reconstitution after alpha-beta-depleted transplantation in children. Using its own MiXCR run on the PCR reads, TCRdb lists one record per CDR3 protein. The table has approximately 120,000 distinct CDR3 sequences, 8% to 10% seen once. The sample here was PBMCs, mostly from graft donor cells, taken 180 days after TCRalphabeta/CD19-depleted stem cell transplant. Receptors originate from a girl under three years old who had a stem cell transplant for combined immunodeficiency, so the T cells may come from the graft donor. CDR3s leave out the opening cysteine and the closing phenylalanine or tryptophan. The size entry is marked missing in some rows and otherwise reads once, few, many or a size class.

abundance	j_gene	v_gene	CDR3aa
.	TRBJ2-5	TRBV28	ASSSGLLTGPETQY
few	TRBJ2-3	TRBV7-2	ASSLAPGRGRGDTQY
.	TRBJ1-2	TRBV27	ASSPQGNYGYT
few	TRBJ2-5	TRBV5-1	ASSKVLRETQY
.	TRBJ1-1	TRBV5-1	ASSADRGGMNTEAF
many	TRBJ1-2	TRBV20-1	SALWNGYT
few	TRBJ2-7	TRBV6-5	ASSRDTNEQY
.	TRBJ2-5	TRBV6-2/TRBV6-3	ASTRATFRQKKEETQY
many	TRBJ2-7	TRBV5-1	ASSLVLAGEKTYEQY
few	TRBJ1-2	TRBV7-3	ASSPTGQGISNYGYT
.	TRBJ1-5	TRBV28	ASSLRVRGGNQPQH
few	TRBJ2-7	TRBV5-1	ASALVGHVDEQY